One and the same sample provided the 4 T cell receptor beta chains below, sequenced in a study of radiotherapy plus CTLA-4 blockade in lung cancer. The protocol was immunoSEQ multiplex PCR, while the TCRdb copy is restricted to in-frame clones and leaves out a portion. The sample holds tens of thousands of clones, approximately 77% seen once. The source material was peripheral blood, sampled from a patient treated with radiotherapy plus ipilimumab. The source is a human donor with non-small cell lung cancer that progressed on radiotherapy plus ipilimumab.

V usage is TRBV7-8 and J usage is TRBJ1-6; no firm D call. This CDR3 is built from 14 residues. V lost 1 base and J lost 5, with 6 bases in between. Germline V lookup: CDR1 SGHVS, CDR2 FQNEAQ. The CDR3 sequence is CASSLGQNNSPLHF. In DNA form, the CDR3 reads TGTGCCAGCAGCTTAGGTCAGAATAATTCACCCCTCCACTTT.

The chain recombines TRBV27 with TRBJ2-2; D remains unclear. Trimming took off 1 base at V and 4 bases at J, with 4 bases between the two ends. Germline assignment: CDR1 MNHEY and CDR2 SMNVEV (reference sequence). This CDR3 is 13 amino acids long. CDR3 loop: CASSLLSTGELFF. The CDR3 DNA is TGTGCCAGCAGTTTATTGTCCACCGGGGAGCTGTTTTTT.

This clone was seen a single time. The gene calls are TRBV6-1 and TRBJ1-3; unclear D gene. Germline V gene sequence: CDR1 MNHNS, CDR2 SASEGT. The CDR3 sequence is 15 residues long. V lost 1 base, J lost 0 bases, and 7 bases lay in between. CDR3 sequence: CASSEGSYSGNTIYF. CDR3 nucleotides: TGTGCCAGCAGTGAAGGAAGCTACTCTGGAAACACCATATATTTT.

The sample holds a few counts of this clone. The CDR3 nucleotides are TGTGCCAGCAGTCCGCTGGACAGGGTAAATCAGCCCCAGCATTTT. It codes for CASSPLDRVNQPQHF. This chain joins TRBV28 and TRBJ1-5; 8 bases fit TRBD1. Germline loops: CDR1 MDHEN, CDR2 SYDVKM. V trimming: 5 bases; J trimming: 4 bases; junction bases outside the gene matches: 7. The CDR3 contains 15 residues.